What follows describes a single TCR beta chain. The data stem from a study of T cell changes during pregnancy in multiple sclerosis. Profiling relied on immunoSEQ multiplex PCR, and the TCRdb table lists in-frame clones only, not all of them. The sample yields around 42,000 clones, around nine tenths seen once. The CDR3 extends over 17 amino acids. The trim removed 5 bases at V and 3 bases at J, leaving 10 bases unmatched. Germline V gene lookup returns CDR1 SGHVS and CDR2 FQNEAQ. Specimen: peripheral blood, collected in the first trimester of pregnancy. The genes are TRBV7-8 and TRBJ1-3, with TRBD1 matching over 10 bases. This clonotype originated in a female donor in good health, enrolled as a control in a pregnancy study. CDR3: CASSPFADRGFGNTIYF. Here the CDR3 DNA reads TGTGCCAGCAGCCCCTTTGCGGACAGGGGGTTTGGAAACACCATATATTTT.